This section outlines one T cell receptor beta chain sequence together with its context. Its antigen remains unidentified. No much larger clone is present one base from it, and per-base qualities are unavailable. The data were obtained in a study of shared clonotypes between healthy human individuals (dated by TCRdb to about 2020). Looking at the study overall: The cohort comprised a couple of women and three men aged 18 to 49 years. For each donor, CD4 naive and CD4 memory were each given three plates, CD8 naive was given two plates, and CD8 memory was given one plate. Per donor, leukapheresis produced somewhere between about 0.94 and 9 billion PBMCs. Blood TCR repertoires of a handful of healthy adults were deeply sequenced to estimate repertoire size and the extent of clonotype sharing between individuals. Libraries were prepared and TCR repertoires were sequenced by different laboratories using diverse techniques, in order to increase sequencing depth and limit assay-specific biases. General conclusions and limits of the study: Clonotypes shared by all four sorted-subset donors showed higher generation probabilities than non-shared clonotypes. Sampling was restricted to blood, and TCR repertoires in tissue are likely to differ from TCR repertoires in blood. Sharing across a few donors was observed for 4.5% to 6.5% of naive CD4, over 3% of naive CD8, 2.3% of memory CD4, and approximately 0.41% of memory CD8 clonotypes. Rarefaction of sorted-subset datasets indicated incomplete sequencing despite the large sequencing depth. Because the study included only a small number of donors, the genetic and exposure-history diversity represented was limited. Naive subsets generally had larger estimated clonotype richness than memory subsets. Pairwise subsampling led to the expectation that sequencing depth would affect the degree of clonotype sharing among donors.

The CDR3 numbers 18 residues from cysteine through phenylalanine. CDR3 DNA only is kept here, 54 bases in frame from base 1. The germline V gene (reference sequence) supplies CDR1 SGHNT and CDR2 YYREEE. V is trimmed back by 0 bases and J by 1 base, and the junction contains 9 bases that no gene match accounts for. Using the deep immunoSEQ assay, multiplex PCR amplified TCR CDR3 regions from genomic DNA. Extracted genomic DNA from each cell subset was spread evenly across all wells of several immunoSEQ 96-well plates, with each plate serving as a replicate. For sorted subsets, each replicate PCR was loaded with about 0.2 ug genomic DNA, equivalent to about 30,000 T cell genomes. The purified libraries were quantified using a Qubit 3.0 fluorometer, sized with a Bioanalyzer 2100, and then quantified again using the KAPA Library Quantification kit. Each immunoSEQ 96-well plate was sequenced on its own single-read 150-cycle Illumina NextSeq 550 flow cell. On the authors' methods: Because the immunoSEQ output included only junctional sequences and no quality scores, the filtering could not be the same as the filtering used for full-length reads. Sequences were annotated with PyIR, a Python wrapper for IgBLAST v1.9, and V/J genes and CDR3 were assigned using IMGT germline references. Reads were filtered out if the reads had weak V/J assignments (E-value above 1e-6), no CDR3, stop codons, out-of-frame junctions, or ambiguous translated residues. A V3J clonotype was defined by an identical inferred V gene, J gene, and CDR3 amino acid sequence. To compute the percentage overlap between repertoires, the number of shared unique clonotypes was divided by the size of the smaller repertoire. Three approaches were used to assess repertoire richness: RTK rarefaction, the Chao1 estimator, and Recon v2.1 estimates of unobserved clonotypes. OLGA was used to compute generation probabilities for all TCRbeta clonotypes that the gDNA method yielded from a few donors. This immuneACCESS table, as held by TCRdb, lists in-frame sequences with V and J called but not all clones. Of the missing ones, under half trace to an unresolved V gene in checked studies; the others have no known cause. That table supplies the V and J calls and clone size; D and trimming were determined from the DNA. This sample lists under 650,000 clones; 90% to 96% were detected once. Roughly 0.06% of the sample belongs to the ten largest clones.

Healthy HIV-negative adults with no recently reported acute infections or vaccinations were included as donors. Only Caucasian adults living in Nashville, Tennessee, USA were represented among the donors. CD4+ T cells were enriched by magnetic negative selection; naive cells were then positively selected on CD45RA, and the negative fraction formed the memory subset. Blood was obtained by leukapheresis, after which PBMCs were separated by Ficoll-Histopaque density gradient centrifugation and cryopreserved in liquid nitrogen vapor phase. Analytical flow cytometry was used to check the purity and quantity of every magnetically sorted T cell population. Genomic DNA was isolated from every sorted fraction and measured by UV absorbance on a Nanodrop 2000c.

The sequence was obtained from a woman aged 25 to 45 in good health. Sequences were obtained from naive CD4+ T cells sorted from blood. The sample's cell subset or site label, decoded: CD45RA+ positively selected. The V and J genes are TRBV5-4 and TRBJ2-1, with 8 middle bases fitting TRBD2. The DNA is TGTGCCAGCAGCTTGGCCAAGACTAGCGTTACGTCCTACAATGAGCAGTTCTTC. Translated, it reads CASSLAKTSVTSYNEQFF.